The rows below give T cell receptor beta chains drawn from one sample of a study of cytomegalovirus exposure and HLA in healthy donors. TCRdb's table, derived via immunoSEQ multiplex PCR, lists solely in-frame clones and lacks some. Of about 180,000 clones listed, 85% are singletons. The specimen sequenced was PBMCs. Every receptor here comes from a man between 18 and 29 years old in good health and CMV-seropositive. Each CDR3 is given with its conserved first and last residue. D genes are given only for firm matches. Size tells how often a clone was seen (once, few, many) or the class of an expanded clone, and some rows leave it out.

few,TRBJ2-3,-,TRBV5-4,TGTGCCAGCAGCTTGGACGGTCGTAGCACAGATACGCAGTATTTT,CASSLDGRSTDTQYF
-,TRBJ2-7,TRBD2,TRBV2,TGTGCCACCATCCCGGCGGCGGGGGGGCTCTACGAGCAGTACTTC,CATIPAAGGLYEQYF
-,TRBJ1-4,-,TRBV9,TGTGCCAGCAGCGTAGGCCAGGATAATGAAAAACTGTTTTTT,CASSVGQDNEKLFF
-,TRBJ2-7,-,TRBV27,TGTGCCAGCAGTTTATCGCCTCCACACAACTACGAGCAGTACTTC,CASSLSPPHNYEQYF
-,TRBJ1-1,-,TRBV29-1,TGCAGCGTCCGGGAGAACACTGAAGCTTTCTTT,CSVRENTEAFF
-,TRBJ1-6,-,TRBV5-4,TGTGCCAGCAGCTTACAGGGCGTAAGTTCACCCCTCCACTTT,CASSLQGVSSPLHF
once,TRBJ2-7,-,TRBV19,TGTGCCAGTAGTACTTCGGGGACCTACGAGCAGTACTTC,CASSTSGTYEQYF
-,TRBJ1-2,-,TRBV28,TGTGCCAGCAGTGGGGAGGGTCTGAGCTACACCTTC,CASSGEGLSYTF
-,TRBJ2-7,TRBD1,TRBV30,TGTGCCTGGAGTGTAGGACAGGCTAGAAAGCAGTACTTC,CAWSVGQARKQYF
-,TRBJ1-2,TRBD1,TRBV6-5,TGTGCCAGCAGTTACTCGGAGGGGGCCCATAACTATGGCTACACCTTC,CASSYSEGAHNYGYTF
-,TRBJ2-3,TRBD2,TRBV30,TGTGCCTGGAGGCTTAGGTCGGGAGGGCCAGATACGCAGTATTTT,CAWRLRSGGPDTQYF
-,TRBJ2-3,TRBD2,TRBV2,TGTGCCAGCAGTGAACTGAGCGGGGGCACAGATACGCAGTATTTT,CASSELSGGTDTQYF
-,TRBJ2-7,-,TRBV11-2,TGTGCCAGCAGCTTAGGAGCGGGCTCCTACGAGCAGTACTTC,CASSLGAGSYEQYF
-,TRBJ2-7,TRBD2,TRBV11-2,TGTGCCAGCAGCTTAGCGTTAGCGGGAGTGCCCTACGAGCAGTACTTC,CASSLALAGVPYEQYF
-,TRBJ1-4,-,TRBV28,TGTGCCAGCAGCCGAACTTCCGACAGCCCAACTAATGAAAAACTGTTTTTT,CASSRTSDSPTNEKLFF
-,TRBJ2-1,TRBD2,TRBV11-3,TGTGCCAGCAGCTTAGGACTAGCGGGGGGGCAGAATGAGCAGTTCTTC,CASSLGLAGGQNEQFF
-,TRBJ1-1,-,TRBV28,TGTGCCAGCAGAACAGGTAATCTGAACACTGAAGCTTTCTTT,CASRTGNLNTEAFF
-,TRBJ1-2,-,TRBV5-1,TGCGCCAGCAGCTTGACTGAGGCTAACTATGGCTACACCTTC,CASSLTEANYGYTF
-,TRBJ2-3,-,TRBV7-8,TGTGCCAGCAGCAATCTTCAGGGGTTTGGCACAGATACGCAGTATTTT,CASSNLQGFGTDTQYF
-,TRBJ1-2,TRBD1,TRBV27,TGTGCCAGCAGACCCTCGACAGGGGGATATGGCTACACCTTC,CASRPSTGGYGYTF
-,TRBJ1-1,TRBD1,TRBV29-1,TGCAGCGTTGTGCGGGACAGGGAAGCTTTCTTT,CSVVRDREAFF
few,TRBJ1-5,TRBD1,TRBV28,TGTGCCAGCAGCCCAATGGACAGGCGCAATCAGCCCCAGCATTTT,CASSPMDRRNQPQHF
once,TRBJ1-2,-,TRBV4-1,TGCGCCAGCAGCCAAGTAGCCAGGGGTGATTATGGCTACACCTTC,CASSQVARGDYGYTF
-,TRBJ1-4,-,TRBV2,TGTGCCAGCACGGACCCAGGGGCTAATGAAAAACTGTTTTTT,CASTDPGANEKLFF
-,TRBJ2-3,-,TRBV4-2,TGTGCCAGCAGCCAAGGGGAGGACCTCAACACAGATACGCAGTATTTT,CASSQGEDLNTDTQYF
-,TRBJ2-3,TRBD2,TRBV28,TGTGCCAGCAGTTTAGATAAAATCGGACTAGCGGGGGGGCCGGGTACGCAGTATTTT,CASSLDKIGLAGGPGTQYF
-,TRBJ1-1,-,TRBV28,TGTGCCAGCAGTTTTTCCAGGGCGAACACTGAAGCTTTCTTT,CASSFSRANTEAFF
once,TRBJ2-6,-,TRBV4-1,TGCGCCAGCAGCCAAGATCAGGGCTCTGGGGCCAACGTCCTGACTTTC,CASSQDQGSGANVLTF
once,TRBJ2-7,-,TRBV5-4,TGTGCCAGCAGCCCCCTTTCGGGGGTTGCCTACGAGCAGTACTTC,CASSPLSGVAYEQYF
-,TRBJ2-3,-,TRBV5-5,TGTGCCAGCAGCTTCCGCCCAGGGCAATCGGCAGATACGCAGTATTTT,CASSFRPGQSADTQYF
-,TRBJ2-1,TRBD2,TRBV15,TGTGCCACCAGCAGAGCTCCCTCGGGTAGCGGGGCATCCTACAATGAGCAGTTCTTC,CATSRAPSGSGASYNEQFF